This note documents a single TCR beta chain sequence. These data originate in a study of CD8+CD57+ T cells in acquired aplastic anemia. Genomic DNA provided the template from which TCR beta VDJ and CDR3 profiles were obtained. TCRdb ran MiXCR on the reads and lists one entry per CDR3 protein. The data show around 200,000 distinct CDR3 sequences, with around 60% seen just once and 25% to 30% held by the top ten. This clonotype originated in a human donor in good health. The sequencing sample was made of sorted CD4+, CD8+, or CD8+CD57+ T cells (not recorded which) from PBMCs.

The CDR3 is CASSEAILAGGADNEQFF. The CDR3 nucleotides are TGTGCCAGCAGTGAAGCAATACTAGCGGGAGGGGCTGACAATGAGCAGTTCTTC. J is TRBJ2-1 and V is TRBV2, with TRBD2 matching over 13 bases. The V and J ends lost 0 bases and 5 bases, in that order; junction bases with no gene match: 7. This CDR3 has 18 residues. Germline V gives CDR1 SNHLY, CDR2 FYNNEI.